These 30 T cell receptor beta chains were sequenced from one sample in a study of cytomegalovirus exposure and HLA in healthy donors. The repertoire was sequenced with immunoSEQ multiplex PCR; TCRdb's copy has only in-frame clones and lacks some. The table shows about 49,000 clones, with about 90% occurring only once. The source material was PBMCs. The source of these receptors is a man aged 18 to 30 in good health and CMV-seronegative.

The CDR3 loop is CASTFQGQANQPQHF. Written as DNA, the CDR3 is TGTGCCAGTACTTTCCAGGGACAGGCCAATCAGCCCCAGCATTTT. V usage is TRBV19 and J usage is TRBJ1-5, with TRBD1 matching over 8 bases. The germline CDR1 and CDR2 sequences are LNHDA and SQIVND (reference sequence). V lost 7 bases, J lost 3 bases, and 8 bases stayed unmatched. The CDR3 covers 15 residues.

The chain links TRBV10-1 to TRBJ1-4, with 7 positions matching TRBD1. Per germline, CDR1 WNHNN and CDR2 SYGVQD (reference sequence). V shed 8 bases, J shed 4 bases, and the junction held 19 bases outside the gene matches. The CDR3 extends over 18 amino acids. Here the CDR3 DNA reads TGCGCCAGCCGAGGGGGGAACTCGAGGGGGCTTGGTAATGAAAAACTGTTTTTT. It yields the protein CASRGGNSRGLGNEKLFF.

The J gene is TRBJ2-7, the V gene TRBV11-1; 9 nucleotides match TRBD2. The V gene's germline CDR1 is SGHAT and CDR2 FQDESV (reference sequence). This CDR3 spans 18 amino acids. V lost 2 bases, J lost 2 bases, and 13 bases stayed unmatched. CDR3 amino acids: CASSLYLTTSGYPYEQYF. The DNA of the CDR3 is TGTGCCAGCAGCTTATACTTAACGACTAGCGGATACCCCTACGAGCAGTACTTC.

The chain combines TRBV5-6 with TRBJ2-3, with unresolved D. Germline CDR1 SGHDT, CDR2 YYEEEE. Trimming removed 2 bases at V and 1 base at J, with 14 bases between. The CDR3 is made up of 16 amino acids. DNA of the CDR3: TGTGCCAGCAGCTTATCTTCGGAGTATCGCACAGATACGCAGTATTTT. This encodes CASSLSSEYRTDTQYF.

The chain links TRBV19 to TRBJ2-7; 11 positions agree with TRBD1. With 0 bases clipped from V and 6 bases from J, the junction kept 4 bases outside the gene matches. Per the germline V gene, CDR1 is LNHDA and CDR2 is SQIVND (reference sequence). The CDR3 totals 15 residues. CDR3 in DNA: TGTGCCAGTAGTATAGAGCTGGACAGGGGGCTCGAGCAGTACTTC. Translation gives CASSIELDRGLEQYF.

The chain recombines TRBV7-2 with TRBJ2-5; 7 bases match TRBD2. Trimming at V came to 6 bases and at J to 1 base, leaving 8 bases not matched to a gene. Per the germline V gene, CDR1 is SGHTA and CDR2 is FQGNSA. This CDR3 is 15 amino acids long. Here the CDR3 reads CASRGGGGSQETQYF. CDR3 nucleotides: TGTGCCAGCAGAGGAGGCGGGGGATCCCAAGAGACCCAGTACTTC.

This chain connects TRBV4-2 to TRBJ2-7; the D gene is possibly TRBD1 (6 bases). There are 13 residues in the CDR3. The ends were cut back, 0 bases at V and 6 bases at J, with 9 bases in the middle. Germline V lookup: CDR1 LGHNA, CDR2 YNFKEQ. The CDR3 coding sequence is TGTGCCAGCAGCCAAGAACCAGGGGTCGAGCAGTACTTC. As protein: CASSQEPGVEQYF.

V and J are TRBV5-1 and TRBJ2-2, with 14 bases fitting TRBD2. V gave up 3 bases and J gave up 5 bases; unmatched junction bases: 3. This CDR3 is 16 amino acids long. Germline lookup yields CDR1 SGHRS and CDR2 YFSETQ. CDR3 DNA: TGCGCCAGCAGCTCAGGGACTAGCGGGAGAACCGGGGAGCTGTTTTTT. Its translation: CASSSGTSGRTGELFF.

This chain joins TRBV11-2 and TRBJ2-5, with D possibly TRBD2 on 6 matching bases. From germline, CDR1 is SGHAT and CDR2 FQNNGV. The CDR3 contains 15 residues. V lost 1 base and J lost 4, with 13 bases in between. The CDR3 is CASSLAHGGVETQYF. CDR3 coding DNA: TGTGCCAGCAGCTTAGCTCACGGGGGAGTAGAGACCCAGTACTTC. The entire variable domain, with the rest obtained from reference TRBV11-2 and TRBJ2-5, is as follows: EAGVAQSPRYKIIEKRQSVAFWCNPISGHATLYWYQQILGQGPKLLIQFQNNGVVDDSQLPKDRFSAERLKGVDSTLKIQPAKLEDSAVYLCASSLAHGGVETQYFGPGTRLLVL.

This chain links TRBV5-1 with TRBJ2-7; TRBD2 matches at 7 bases. This CDR3 contains 15 residues. Germline values: CDR1 SGHRS, CDR2 YFSETQ. The ends lost 0 bases at V and 0 bases at J; junction bases unmatched: 3. The CDR3 loop reads CASSLGGGSSYEQYF. Here the CDR3 DNA reads TGCGCCAGCAGCTTGGGGGGCGGGAGCTCCTACGAGCAGTACTTC.

This chain uses TRBV5-6 with TRBJ2-3, with 10 bases identical to TRBD2. The V gene end was trimmed by 5 bases and the J gene end by 2 bases; junction bases not matched to a gene: 2. This CDR3 spans 14 amino acids. The germline V gene has CDR1 SGHDT and CDR2 YYEEEE. The CDR3 DNA sequence: TGTGCCAGCAGACTAGCGGGATACACAGATACGCAGTATTTT. It codes for CASRLAGYTDTQYF.

This chain uses TRBV7-3 with TRBJ2-1; D may be TRBD2 (6 bases). Trimming removed 3 bases at V and 4 bases at J, with 13 bases between. Germline loops: CDR1 SGHTA, CDR2 FQGTGA. This CDR3 is 15 amino acids long. The CDR3 DNA sequence: TGTGCCAGCAGCTTGTCCCAAGGGAGGTACAATGAGCAGTTCTTC. This gives the protein CASSLSQGRYNEQFF.

The chain employs TRBV7-9 and TRBJ1-3; 7 bases match TRBD1. Germline assignment: CDR1 SEHNR and CDR2 FQNEAQ (reference sequence). The CDR3 covers 16 residues. The trim removed 1 base at V and 0 bases at J, leaving 3 bases unmatched. In DNA form, the CDR3 reads TGTGCCAGCAGCTTAGTGGCAGGGGGCTCTGGAAACACCATATATTTT. Encoded protein: CASSLVAGGSGNTIYF.

This chain uses TRBV10-3 with TRBJ1-1; D is unclear. The CDR3 extends over 14 amino acids. V was clipped by 8 bases and J by 3 bases, with 16 bases between them. Germline-derived CDR1 and CDR2 are ENHRY and SYGVKD. CDR3 loop: CAIARNPRDTEAFF. CDR3 sequence (DNA): TGTGCCATCGCTAGGAACCCCCGAGACACTGAAGCTTTCTTT.

The rearrangement joins TRBV7-3 to TRBJ2-1; TRBD1 agrees at 12 bases. CDR3 length: 15 residues. Germline V gene data show CDR1 as SGHTA and CDR2 as FQGTGA. The trim removed 3 bases at V and 6 bases at J, leaving 3 bases unmatched. In DNA form, the CDR3 reads TGTGCCAGCAGCTTGGGACAGGGGGCGCGCAATGAGCAGTTCTTC. Translated: CASSLGQGARNEQFF.

The chain employs TRBV5-1 and TRBJ1-4; the match to TRBD1 covers 9 bases. Germline V lookup: CDR1 SGHRS, CDR2 YFSETQ. The CDR3 covers 15 residues. The V and J ends lost 0 bases and 5 bases, in that order; junction bases with no gene match: 2. The CDR3 protein is CASSLDGTGNEKLFF. As DNA, the CDR3 is TGCGCCAGCAGCTTGGATGGGACAGGGAATGAAAAACTGTTTTTT.

The table lists this clone with a count of one. This chain connects TRBV4-3 to TRBJ2-2; the D gene is possibly TRBD1 (6 bases). CDR1 is LGHNA and CDR2 is YSLEER in the germline V gene. Between the trimmed V and J ends, which lost 3 bases and 5 bases, there was a span of 19 bases. This CDR3 comprises 17 residues. The CDR3 nucleotides read TGCGCCAGCAGCCAGGCAGGGGATGGCTTAGGGACCGGGGAGCTGTTTTTT. Translating gives CASSQAGDGLGTGELFF.

The chain links TRBV5-4 to TRBJ1-2; the D is unclear. V shed 0 bases and J shed 2 bases, with 8 bases lying between them. This CDR3 region has 14 residues. Looked up from germline, CDR1 is SGHNT and CDR2 is YYREEE (reference sequence). The CDR3 bases are TGTGCCAGCAGCTTGGAACAGCACAACTATGGCTACACCTTC. It yields the protein CASSLEQHNYGYTF. Filled out from reference TRBV5-4 and TRBJ1-2, the complete variable domain reads ETGVTQSPTHLIKTRGQQVTLRCSSQSGHNTVSWYQQALGQGPQFIFQYYREEENGRGNFPPRFSGLQFPNYSSELNVNALELDDSALYLCASSLEQHNYGYTFGSGTRLTVV.

This chain joins TRBV6-4 and TRBJ2-3; D remains unclear. V gave up 11 bases and J gave up 0 bases, with 15 bases separating them. The CDR3 runs 14 residues. Germline loops: CDR1 MRHNA, CDR2 SNTAGT. This CDR3 reads CAHSGKPSTDTQYF. In DNA, the CDR3 is TGTGCCCACTCGGGTAAGCCTAGCACAGATACGCAGTATTTT.

This clone was observed once. The chain links TRBV6-5 to TRBJ2-7; 7 nucleotides align to TRBD1. The CDR3 consists of 15 residues. Germline values: CDR1 MNHEY, CDR2 SVGAGI. Trimming removed 11 bases from V and 4 bases from J; junction bases left unmatched: 17. In nucleotides, the CDR3 is TGTGCCTCCCAGTCCCCCCGCAGGGGGATATACGAGCAGTACTTC. Translated, it gives CASQSPRRGIYEQYF.

The chain recombines TRBV29-1 with TRBJ2-1; a possible D gene is TRBD1 (6 bases). The CDR3 is 11 amino acids. The germline V gene encodes CDR1 SQVTM and CDR2 ANQGSEA. V lost 6 bases and J 13 bases, leaving 16 bases between the germline ends. The CDR3 sequence: CSVPGEQGQFF. The CDR3 DNA is TGCAGCGTCCCTGGGGAACAGGGTCAGTTCTTC.

This chain joins TRBV20-1 and TRBJ2-5; no definite D call. The CDR3 extends over 11 amino acids. Looked up from germline, CDR1 is DFQATT and CDR2 is SNEGSKA (reference sequence). Trimming took 1 base from V and 5 from J, leaving 5 bases between them. The CDR3 DNA reads as TGCAGTGCTAGAGTCGTCGAGACCCAGTACTTC. It specifies CSARVVETQYF.

The rearrangement joins TRBV4-3 to TRBJ2-2; D is perhaps TRBD1 (6 bases). This CDR3 has 14 amino acids. V was shortened by 1 base and J by 8 bases, with 11 bases between the two germline ends. Germline-derived CDR1 and CDR2 are LGHNA and YSLEER. CDR3 sequence: CASSQGQVRGELFF. In DNA, the CDR3 is TGCGCCAGCAGCCAAGGACAGGTCCGGGGGGAGCTGTTTTTT.

The chain joins TRBV28 to TRBJ1-1, with a weak D call TRBD1 (5 bases). V lost 4 bases to trimming and J lost 5 bases, with 11 bases between them. The CDR3 runs 13 residues. CDR1 is MDHEN and CDR2 is SYDVKM in the germline V gene. DNA for the CDR3: TGTGCCAGCAGTTCCGGGGGGGGTACTGAAGCTTTCTTT. This gives the protein CASSSGGGTEAFF.

The chain joins TRBV9 to TRBJ2-7; 8 positions agree with TRBD2. The CDR3 runs 15 residues. Germline V gives CDR1 SGDLS, CDR2 YYNGEE. Unmatched junction bases numbered 9, after V lost 3 bases and J lost 4 bases. For the CDR3, the DNA is TGTGCCAGCAGCGCGGGACTAGTCGGTACTTACGAGCAGTACTTC. Translation: CASSAGLVGTYEQYF.

J is TRBJ1-3 and V is TRBV18, with 7 bases fitting TRBD1. This CDR3 is 15 amino acids long. V trimming: 3 bases; J trimming: 5 bases; junction bases outside the gene matches: 7. Germline V CDR1 and CDR2: KGHSH, LQKENI. The CDR3 loop is CASSPLGTDRNTIYF. The CDR3 bases are TGTGCCAGCTCACCGCTTGGGACAGACCGAAACACCATATATTTT.

The rearrangement joins TRBV10-2 to TRBJ1-4; D is possibly TRBD1 (5 bases). Germline assignment: CDR1 WSHSY and CDR2 SAAADI. The CDR3 length is 14 residues. Trimming left V 6 bases short and J 7 bases short, with 15 bases between. CDR3 in amino acids: CASRARGAGEKLFF. CDR3 in DNA: TGCGCCAGCAGGGCCCGTGGGGCCGGTGAAAAACTGTTTTTT.

The chain has TRBV7-3 and TRBJ2-6; D gene uncertain. Trimming removed 3 bases from V and 2 bases from J, with 8 bases in between. The CDR3 totals 15 residues. Germline V gives CDR1 SGHTA, CDR2 FQGTGA. The CDR3 DNA reads TGTGCCAGCAGCTTCAATTCAGCTGGGGCCAACGTCCTGACTTTC. This sequence encodes CASSFNSAGANVLTF.

This clone was counted a few times. The gene calls are TRBV28 and TRBJ1-2, with a weak D call TRBD1 (5 bases). The CDR3 is 13 amino acids. Germline assignment: CDR1 MDHEN and CDR2 SYDVKM. With 5 bases removed from V and 4 bases from J, the gap between germline ends came to 11 bases. The CDR3 nucleotides read TGTGCCAGCAGTGAACAGGAGTCCTATGGCTACACCTTC. This codes for CASSEQESYGYTF.

The rearrangement links TRBV9 to TRBJ1-2; 8 bases fit TRBD1. The germline gives CDR1 SGDLS, CDR2 YYNGEE. The CDR3 is 15 residues long. V shed 3 bases, J shed 4 bases, and the junction held 8 bases outside the gene matches. The CDR3: CASSGPGTGSYGYTF. The CDR3 coding sequence is TGTGCCAGCAGCGGTCCCGGGACAGGATCCTATGGCTACACCTTC.